In this sample, the clone carrying this T cell receptor (beta chain) turned up a few times. The sample originates from a study of blood T cell repertoires in COVID-19. The authors' processing: From reference gene primer amplification, estimates of nucleated cell counts were derived. Repertoires were generated with immunoSEQ multiplex PCR, while TCRdb's copy carries only in-frame clones and drops some. The V and J calls and clone size come from that table; D and trimming were worked out from the DNA. The sample lists approximately 120,000 clones, 60% to 85% occurring once. The CDR3 has 15 amino acids. V was clipped by 3 bases and J by 2 bases; unmatched bases: 6. Germline V gene lookup returns CDR1 SGHRS and CDR2 YFSETQ.

The sample taken for sequencing was peripheral blood. This sequence joins TRBV5-1 and TRBJ2-5; 8 bases map to TRBD1. This clonotype originated in an older man with acute or convalescent COVID-19. CDR3 sequence: CASSSGTGLQETQYF. The CDR3, as DNA: TGCGCCAGCAGCTCTGGGACAGGTCTTCAAGAGACCCAGTACTTC. Filled out from reference TRBV5-1 and TRBJ2-5, the complete variable domain reads KAGVTQTPRYLIKTRGQQVTLSCSPISGHRSVSWYQQTPGQGLQFLFEYFSETQRNKGNFPGRFSGRQFSNSRSEMNVSTLELGDSALYLCASSSGTGLQETQYFGPGTRLLVL.